Listed below are T cell receptor beta chains from one sample, sequenced in a study of T-cell memory formation after mild COVID-19. MiXCR, run by TCRdb on the 5' RACE reads, gives a single entry per CDR3 protein. This repertoire shows just over 400,000 distinct CDR3 sequences, around 22% found once; its top ten account for 13%. Sequencing input: PBMCs or a T cell subset sorted from them (not recorded which). Receptor source: an adult woman who had mild COVID-19 (a few samples of this study predate the infection). Cell type and time point are not known. The CDR3 runs from the conserved cysteine through the conserved F or W. A D gene is named only where the DNA matches it firmly. The size entry is marked missing in some rows and otherwise reads once, few, many or a size class.

TRBV24-1	NA	NA	TRBJ2-1	CATAGSLRNEQFF	TGTGCCACCGCGGGCTCCCTCAGGAATGAGCAGTTCTTC
TRBV6-4	NA	TRBD1	TRBJ2-3	CASRRQGPSDTQYF	TGTGCCAGCAGACGACAGGGTCCGTCCGATACGCAGTATTTT
TRBV4-3	NA	TRBD2	TRBJ2-3	CASSQGLKAGGDTQYF	TGCGCCAGCAGCCAAGGTTTAAAAGCGGGAGGTGATACGCAGTATTTT
TRBV11-2	NA	NA	TRBJ2-3	CASSLLGSNTDTQYF	TGTGCCAGCAGCTTGCTCGGGTCAAACACAGATACGCAGTATTTT
TRBV6-2/TRBV6-3	NA	NA	TRBJ2-1	CASSYWNEQFF	TGTGCCAGCAGTTATTGGAATGAGCAGTTCTTC
TRBV18	NA	NA	TRBJ1-2	CASSPNRDGYTF	TGTGCCAGCTCTCCTAACAGGGATGGCTACACCTTC
TRBV30	few	TRBD1	TRBJ2-7	CAWGGGQGWTYEQYF	TGTGCCTGGGGTGGCGGACAGGGGTGGACCTACGAGCAGTACTTC
TRBV11-2	NA	NA	TRBJ1-1	CASSLGQEGKAFF	TGTGCCAGCAGCTTAGGCCAGGAGGGGAAAGCTTTCTTT
TRBV6-6	NA	TRBD1	TRBJ1-6	CASGQGANSPLHF	TGTGCCAGCGGCCAGGGGGCTAATTCACCCCTCCACTTT
TRBV19	NA	TRBD1	TRBJ2-2	CASNHFMPGQSNTGELFF	TGTGCCAGTAATCATTTTATGCCGGGACAGTCGAACACCGGGGAGCTGTTTTTT
TRBV12-5	once	NA	TRBJ2-5	CASGPPAAFLETQYF	TGTGCTAGTGGTCCTCCGGCAGCCTTTCTAGAGACCCAGTACTTC